This TCR beta chain emerged from a study of lymphopenia after photon versus proton radiotherapy. As to this clone: Its matching antigen is unknown.

The CDR3 consists of 15 residues. V lost 6 bases, J lost 2 bases, and 9 bases stayed unmatched. In germline, CDR1 is SNHLY, CDR2 FYNNEI. General study points: Oligoclonal CD8+ Temra expansion after nadir drove photon patients' diversity drop. In patients who died, overall survival fell as post-nadir TCR diversity dropped more.

Produced via immunoSEQ multiplex PCR; TCRdb's table is partial and in-frame only. The sample lists 40,000 to 55,000 clones; about 92% were seen once. The input for sequencing was peripheral blood, taken from a patient treated with photon-based radiotherapy. The clonotype comes from a woman in her 40s with cholangiocarcinoma. The chain combines TRBV2 with TRBJ2-7; TRBD1 matches 8 bases. The CDR3 is CASSPQRTGPYEQYF. The CDR3 nucleotides read TGTGCCAGCAGCCCACAAAGGACAGGGCCCTACGAGCAGTACTTC.